A single sample is the source of the 25 T cell receptor beta chains below, sequenced in a study of T cells expressing NK-cell markers. TCRdb reanalyzed the 5' RACE reads, giving one entry per CDR3 protein sequence and no DNA. The specimen's table records about 440,000 distinct CDR3 sequences. The sequenced material came from blood T cells: a sorted CD56 or NKG2C T cell subset, CD4+ or CD8+ T cells, or bulk PBMC T cells (not recorded which). Source of these receptors: a woman aged 18 to 75 in good health.

The chain employs TRBV4-2 and TRBJ2-2; the TCRdb call, TRBD2, lacks DNA for checking. Germline-derived CDR1 and CDR2 are LGHNA and YNFKEQ. This CDR3 spans 15 amino acids. CDR3 sequence: CASSREDSITGELFF.

The gene calls are TRBV10-3 and TRBJ2-3; the D gene TCRdb calls, TRBD1, cannot be checked with no DNA. The CDR3 loop spans 14 amino acids. Germline CDR1 is ENHRY and CDR2 is SYGVKD. CDR3 protein: CAIRRDRETDTQYF.

The chain joins TRBV5-1 to TRBJ1-1; absent DNA, TCRdb's TRBD1 call cannot be checked. The CDR3 contains 15 residues. Germline V gene data show CDR1 as SGHRS and CDR2 as YFSETQ. This chain's CDR3 is CASSWITGAATEAFF.

This chain connects TRBV2 to TRBJ2-1; TCRdb proposes TRBD1, but this gene call is untestable without DNA. There are 11 residues in the CDR3. Germline CDR1 is SNHLY and CDR2 is FYNNEI. The CDR3 protein is CASRISGQGIF.

The V gene is TRBV20-1, the J gene TRBJ1-1; TCRdb proposes TRBD1, but this gene call is untestable without DNA. This CDR3 contains 14 residues. The germline gives CDR1 DFQATT, CDR2 SNEGSKA (reference sequence). The CDR3 sequence: CSATRQGVNTEAFF.

The rearrangement links TRBV18 to TRBJ2-1; TCRdb names TRBD1, which stays unverified in the absence of DNA. The V gene's germline CDR1 is KGHSH and CDR2 LQKENI. The CDR3 runs 15 residues. The CDR3 loop reads CASSPAAGAYNEQFF.

The J gene is TRBJ1-1, the V gene TRBV12-3 or TRBV12-4; TCRdb's D call of TRBD1 is untestable without DNA. This CDR3 spans 14 amino acids. The CDR3: CASSPRAMNTEAFF.

The CDR3 reads CSARDRGLAKNIQYF. The gene calls are TRBV20-1 and TRBJ2-4. This CDR3 has 15 amino acids. Germline-derived CDR1 and CDR2 are DFQATT and SNEGSKA (reference sequence).

The rearrangement uses TRBV6-6 and TRBJ1-1. The germline V gene encodes CDR1 MNHNY and CDR2 SVGAGI (reference sequence). The CDR3 is 12 amino acids. The CDR3 region is CASSLTNTEAFF.

This sequence joins TRBV5-8 and TRBJ2-7. Germline CDR1 reads SGHTS; CDR2 reads YDEGEE. This CDR3 contains 11 residues. The CDR3 region is CASRPSSGQYF.

The V call is TRBV5-1, the J call TRBJ1-4; TCRdb calls TRBD1, which cannot be checked without DNA. The V gene's germline CDR1 is SGHRS and CDR2 YFSETQ. CDR3 length: 14 residues. This CDR3 reads CASSASGQGEKLFF.

The V and J genes are TRBV18 and TRBJ1-1. The germline gives CDR1 KGHSH, CDR2 LQKENI. The CDR3 is made up of 15 amino acids. CDR3 protein: CASSPGLLSNTEAFF.

The V and J genes are TRBV11-3 and TRBJ2-1; the TRBD1 assignment by TCRdb is unverifiable without DNA. In germline, CDR1 is SGHNT, CDR2 YENEEA. CDR3 length: 15 amino acids. CDR3 sequence: CASSTRTGSNNEQFF.

The J gene is TRBJ2-6, the V gene TRBV5-5; TCRdb outputs TRBD2, but without DNA this stays unchecked. The CDR3 covers 14 residues. The germline V gene encodes CDR1 SGHKS and CDR2 YYEKEE (reference sequence). CDR3 amino acids: CASSPATGANVLTF. Together with reference TRBV5-5 and TRBJ2-6, the CDR3 gives the full variable domain: DAGVTQSPTHLIKTRGQQVTLRCSPISGHKSVSWYQQVLGQGPQFIFQYYEKEERGRGNFPDRFSARQFPNYSSELNVNALLLGDSALYLCASSPATGANVLTFGAGSRLTVL.

The rearrangement links TRBV12-3 or TRBV12-4 to TRBJ1-2; TCRdb designates TRBD1, a call that cannot be tested without DNA. CDR3 size: 16 residues. The CDR3 region is CASSLAVGGSGQGYTF.

The chain has TRBV11-1 and TRBJ1-1. Germline assignment: CDR1 SGHAT and CDR2 FQDESV (reference sequence). CDR3 length equals 13 residues. CDR3 loop: CASSLGRQREAFF. Variable domain in full (rest from reference TRBV11-1 and TRBJ1-1): EAEVAQSPRYKITEKSQAVAFWCDPISGHATLYWYRQILGQGPELLVQFQDESVVDDSQLPKDRFSAERLKGVDSTLKIQPAELGDSAMYLCASSLGRQREAFFGQGTRLTVV.

The genes are TRBV5-1 and TRBJ2-6; TCRdb picks TRBD1, but there is no DNA to check that call. The CDR3 has 20 amino acids. CDR1 is SGHRS, CDR2 YFSETQ, per germline. CDR3 protein: CASSLAGRQGTFSGANVLTF.

V gene TRBV12-5 combines with J gene TRBJ1-5. This CDR3 region has 14 residues. In germline, CDR1 is LGHNT, CDR2 FRNRAP. The CDR3 here is CASGPPGGNQPQHF.

The chain couples TRBV15 to TRBJ1-1; the D call of TRBD1 rests on TCRdb alone, since no DNA is present to check it. This CDR3 is 15 amino acids long. Per the germline V gene, CDR1 is LNHNV and CDR2 is YYDKDF (reference sequence). The CDR3 region is CATSRASGQNTEAFF.

The chain links TRBV20-1 to TRBJ2-1. There are 15 residues in the CDR3. Germline CDR1 DFQATT, CDR2 SNEGSKA (reference sequence). The CDR3 sequence is CSARVRGSSYNEQFF.

V and J are TRBV10-3 and TRBJ2-7. The length of the CDR3 is 13 residues. Germline V gene sequence: CDR1 ENHRY, CDR2 SYGVKD. The CDR3 protein is CAIRDVSSYEQYF.

The rearrangement links TRBV20-1 to TRBJ2-7; no DNA is available, so the TRBD2 call from TCRdb remains unchecked. CDR3 size: 17 residues. Looked up from germline, CDR1 is DFQATT and CDR2 is SNEGSKA (reference sequence). CDR3 loop: CSARGTSGRLSSYEQYF.

The genes are TRBV12-3 or TRBV12-4 and TRBJ1-2; TCRdb selects TRBD1, and the lack of DNA leaves this call unchecked. The CDR3 loop spans 17 amino acids. CDR3 in amino acids: CASSLGDRLLFNYGYTF.

The V and J genes are TRBV5-1 and TRBJ2-1; TCRdb returns TRBD2, unconfirmable since there is no DNA. Germline values: CDR1 SGHRS, CDR2 YFSETQ. This CDR3 is 16 amino acids long. The CDR3 region is CASSWIGSGTYNEQFF.

The gene calls are TRBV7-7 and TRBJ2-2; TCRdb indicates TRBD1, and absent DNA this call remains unverified. The CDR3 covers 13 residues. Germline loops: CDR1 SSHAT, CDR2 FNYEAQ (reference sequence). The CDR3 spells CASSLEGAGELFF.